This T cell receptor beta chain was identified in a study of blood T cell repertoires in COVID-19. Study-level background: Italy, Spain and the United States were the sources of the convalescent and acute COVID-19 samples. Nucleic acid was either cDNA or gDNA, and it came from T cells, B-cell-depleted T cells, or PBMCs.

Adults between about 18 and 89 years of age took part from 24 US areas. In Cohort 3, a recovered donor had either two negative PCRs, clearance, or symptom resolution. Libraries were prepared by immunoSEQ multiplex PCR; TCRdb keeps only in-frame clonotypes and omits some of them. Here the sample spans 400,000 to 500,000 clones, more than 75% being singletons. Trimming removed 6 bases at V and 5 bases at J, with 9 bases between. CDR1 and CDR2 (germline): DFQATT, SNEGSKA (reference sequence). This CDR3 has 11 residues. Sequencing was performed on PBMCs or T cells enriched from blood (not recorded which). This sequence joins TRBV20-1 and TRBJ2-3; D gene unclear. This sequence was found in a woman in her thirties or forties who had recovered from COVID-19. The CDR3 DNA is TGCAGTGCCCCTCTCGGAGATACGCAGTATTTT. Amino acids: CSAPLGDTQYF.